What follows are 20 T cell receptor beta chains derived from one specimen sequenced in a study of T cells in Graves' hyperthyroidism and ophthalmopathy. From RNA transcripts, TCR beta CDR3 regions were amplified. The TCR CDR3 first-round RT-PCR relied on the HTBI primer set. TCRdb re-called the multiplex PCR reads through MiXCR, storing one row per CDR3 protein. The data contain about 510,000 distinct CDR3 sequences, 35% to 50% of them seen just once; the ten biggest clones take up around 47%. The sample taken for sequencing was peripheral blood or thyroid tissue (not recorded which). These receptors were obtained from an adult woman with Graves' disease, either hyperthyroidism or ophthalmopathy (not recorded which).

The chain joins TRBV7-9 to TRBJ1-1; D may be TRBD1 (5 bases). The length of the CDR3 is 13 residues. The germline V gene encodes CDR1 SEHNR and CDR2 FQNEAQ (reference sequence). Trimming left V 6 bases short and J 2 bases short, with 10 bases between. CDR3 coding DNA: TGTGCCAGCAGGCTAGACAGCAACACTGAAGCTTTCTTT. Translating gives CASRLDSNTEAFF.

In this sample, this clonotype turned up many times. The V call is TRBV5-1, the J call TRBJ1-2, with a weak D call TRBD1 (5 bases). Germline V CDR1 and CDR2: SGHRS, YFSETQ. V was shortened by 6 bases and J by 3 bases, with 18 bases between the two germline ends. The CDR3 spans 15 residues. Written as DNA, the CDR3 is TGCGCCAGCATGGAGATGGGGGGAAGGGACTATGGCTACACCTTC. Its translation is CASMEMGGRDYGYTF.

This chain links TRBV2 with TRBJ2-7; possibly TRBD1 or TRBD2 for D (5 bases each). V was cut by 3 bases and J by 2 bases, with 11 bases left in between. Germline loops: CDR1 SNHLY, CDR2 FYNNEI. The CDR3 runs 14 residues. For the CDR3, the DNA is TGTGCCAGCAGTGAGGGGCTGCGGGCCTACGAGCAGTACTTC. Translating it yields CASSEGLRAYEQYF.

The chain combines TRBV2 with TRBJ2-6; a possible D gene is TRBD2 (6 bases). Trimming left V 8 bases short and J 7 bases short, with 15 bases between. The CDR3 length is 14 residues. Germline CDR1 is SNHLY and CDR2 is FYNNEI. The DNA of the CDR3 is TGTGCCAGCGTGGGCCCTGCGGGAGCCAACGTCCTGACTTTC. This sequence encodes CASVGPAGANVLTF.

A single count supports this clonotype. The chain carries TRBV2 and TRBJ1-2; D is unresolved. V was cut by 4 bases and J by 13 bases, with 25 bases left in between. The CDR3 totals 15 residues. Germline V CDR1 and CDR2: SNHLY, FYNNEI. The CDR3 DNA is TGTGCCAGCAGTGTCGGGAAACATGGGAGCACGGGAGGCACCTTC. This codes for CASSVGKHGSTGGTF.

The table lists this clonotype with many counts. J is TRBJ2-5 and V is TRBV25-1; D possibly corresponds to TRBD2 (5 bases). Germline V gene lookup returns CDR1 MGHDK and CDR2 SYGVNS. The CDR3 has 15 amino acids. Deletions cut 4 bases from V and 4 bases from J, with 16 bases between. Here the CDR3 DNA reads TGTGCCAGCAGTGGACGGCAGGCCGGAGGAGAGACCCAGTACTTC. It is translated as CASSGRQAGGETQYF. Using reference TRBV25-1 and TRBJ2-5 for the parts outside the CDR3, the full variable domain is EADIYQTPRYLVIGTGKKITLECSQTMGHDKMYWYQQDPGMELHLIHYSYGVNSTEKGDLSSESTVSRIRTEHFPLTLESARPSHTSQYLCASSGRQAGGETQYFGPGTRLLVL.

A remark on this clonotype: A much larger clone lies a single base off, so this may be a read error. The V call is TRBV7-9, the J call TRBJ2-7; D remains unclear. Germline CDR1 and CDR2: SEHNR and FQNEAQ (reference sequence). The CDR3 extends over 15 amino acids. The CDR3 loop reads CASSLVYPIFCEQCF. Written as DNA, the CDR3 is TGTGCCAGCAGCTTAGTGTACCCGATTTTCTGCGAGCAGTGCTTC.

This clonotype appeared a few times. The chain uses TRBV30 and TRBJ1-1; D unresolved. Germline V gene data show CDR1 as GTSNPN and CDR2 as SVGIG (reference sequence). The V end lost 0 bases, the J end lost 12 bases, and 11 bases lay between the germline ends. This CDR3 spans 11 amino acids. The CDR3 nucleotides are TGTGCCTGGAGTGTAGGAGGGTGGCCTTTCTTT. Protein product: CAWSVGGWPFF.

This clonotype appeared many times. V and J are TRBV20-1 and TRBJ1-5, with D perhaps matching TRBD1 (6 bases). Germline V gives CDR1 DFQATT, CDR2 SNEGSKA (reference sequence). V lost 1 base and J 0 bases, leaving 13 bases between the germline ends. This CDR3 is built from 16 residues. CDR3 DNA sequence: TGCAGTGCTAGAGGAGCAGGGGTCCTTAGCAATCAGCCCCAGCATTTT. Translating it yields CSARGAGVLSNQPQHF.

This rearrangement joins TRBV10-3 to TRBJ1-2; 7 bases agree with TRBD1. Trimming removed 4 bases from V and 8 bases from J; junction bases left unmatched: 16. This CDR3 has 16 residues. Germline V gene data show CDR1 as ENHRY and CDR2 as SYGVKD. CDR3 bases: TGTGCCATCAGTGGTAGGGCCAAAGGAGGGGGCGGAGGCTACACCTTC. Protein: CAISGRAKGGGGGYTF.

This sequence joins TRBV20-1 and TRBJ1-1, with D unclear. CDR1 DFQATT and CDR2 SNEGSKA come from the germline V gene (reference sequence). The CDR3 contains 14 residues. The germline V and J ends were trimmed by 4 bases and 1 base, with 13 bases remaining between them. The CDR3 here is CSANPPGPNTEAFF. The CDR3, as DNA: TGCAGTGCTAACCCCCCGGGCCCGAACACTGAAGCTTTCTTT.

The rearrangement uses TRBV11-2 and TRBJ2-7; D is perhaps TRBD1 (6 bases). CDR1 and CDR2 (germline): SGHAT, FQNNGV. Trimming pared 6 bases from V and 3 bases from J, leaving 18 bases between. This CDR3 is 15 amino acids long. CDR3: CASRPGQSRGYEQYF. The DNA for the CDR3 is TGTGCCAGCAGACCGGGACAAAGTAGGGGCTACGAGCAGTACTTC.

This clonotype was counted many times. This chain links TRBV7-8 with TRBJ1-1, with 11 bases fitting TRBD1. The V segment lost 4 bases and the J segment 11 bases; nucleotides outside the gene matches: 3. This CDR3 contains 12 residues. Germline V gene lookup returns CDR1 SGHVS and CDR2 FQNEAQ. This CDR3 reads CASSSGTGGAFF. As DNA, the CDR3 is TGTGCCAGCAGCTCCGGGACAGGGGGGGCTTTCTTT.

This sequence joins TRBV12-3 or TRBV12-4 and TRBJ2-2; D possibly corresponds to TRBD2 (5 bases). The V end lost 1 base, the J end lost 1 base, and 7 bases lay between the germline ends. The CDR3 runs to 15 residues. The CDR3, as DNA: TGTGCCAGCAGTTTAGGCGCGGGGAACACCGGGGAGCTGTTTTTT. Protein sequence: CASSLGAGNTGELFF.

This clonotype was seen at least ten times. This chain connects TRBV12-3 or TRBV12-4 to TRBJ2-2; TRBD2 aligns across 10 bases. Unmatched junction bases numbered 16, after V lost 7 bases and J lost 8 bases. The CDR3 runs 17 residues. CDR3 in amino acids: CASTSGGLAGVRGELFF. The DNA for the CDR3 is TGTGCCAGCACCTCGGGTGGGCTAGCGGGAGTCAGAGGGGAGCTGTTTTTT.

This clonotype was detected ten times or more. The gene calls are TRBV7-3 and TRBJ1-2; a weak D match, TRBD1 (5 bases). CDR3 length equals 14 residues. V was pared by 5 bases and J by 7 bases, with 17 bases between. The germline gives CDR1 SGHTA, CDR2 FQGTGA. Here the CDR3 reads CASSRGDGASGYTF. The CDR3 DNA is TGTGCCAGCAGCAGAGGGGACGGGGCGTCTGGCTACACCTTC.

The chain uses TRBV7-8 and TRBJ2-7; 10 bases fit TRBD1. The CDR3 loop spans 22 amino acids. The trim removed 1 base at V and 4 bases at J, leaving 25 bases unmatched. Looked up from germline, CDR1 is SGHVS and CDR2 is FQNEAQ. CDR3 sequence reads: CASSLGPLGQGIYERGRYEQYF. CDR3 nucleotides: TGTGCCAGCAGCTTAGGTCCATTGGGACAGGGGATCTACGAGCGGGGAAGGTACGAGCAGTACTTC.

This clonotype has ten or more counts. This chain links TRBV5-1 with TRBJ2-7, with D hard to call. Trimming removed 0 bases from V and 2 bases from J, with 6 bases in between. This CDR3 has 13 amino acids. CDR1 is SGHRS and CDR2 is YFSETQ in the germline V gene. Written as DNA, the CDR3 is TGCGCCAGCAGCTTGGACCCAACCTACGAGCAGTACTTC. This encodes CASSLDPTYEQYF.

This clonotype was detected many times. CDR3 residues: CASSVDSSNQPQHF. The DNA for the CDR3 is TGTGCCAGCAGCGTAGACAGTTCCAATCAGCCCCAGCATTTT. The chain recombines TRBV9 with TRBJ1-5; D is uncertain. Trimming took off 0 bases at V and 3 bases at J, with 7 bases between the two ends. The germline gives CDR1 SGDLS, CDR2 YYNGEE. This CDR3 is 14 amino acids long.

This clonotype was detected many times. The chain employs TRBV6-1 and TRBJ2-7; TRBD2 might be the D (5 bases). V was shortened by 1 base and J by 2 bases, with 6 bases between the two germline ends. This CDR3 has 13 residues. Germline assignment: CDR1 MNHNS and CDR2 SASEGT. The CDR3 DNA reads TGTGCCAGCAGTGAAGTGGGAGCCTACGAGCAGTACTTC. Protein: CASSEVGAYEQYF.